The T cell receptor (beta chain) described here comes from a study of vaccination effects on CD4 cells after COVID-19. Repertoires were generated with immunoSEQ multiplex PCR, while TCRdb's copy carries only in-frame clones and drops some. The profile shows more than 13,000 clones, about 70% of them singletons. Germline V gene data show CDR1 as SGHTA and CDR2 as FQGNSA. V gave up 7 bases and J gave up 3 bases; unmatched junction bases: 4. This CDR3 has 14 amino acids. Turning to this clone: Its matching antigen is unknown.

Viral peptide pool expansion of antigen-specific CD4+ T cells preceded sequencing in the ViraFEST assay. Scientists isolated CD4+ T cells after a roughly 9-day culture period ended. The person's infection with SARS-CoV-2, confirmed by PCR, took place between March and December 2020. Every participant took two doses of the BNT162b2 or mRNA-1273 vaccine. The sequenced sample was CD4+ T cells from PBMCs cultured with HCoV-NL63 spike peptides, obtained after COVID-19 vaccination. This receptor was obtained from a human donor who had a prior SARS-CoV-2 infection. The V gene is TRBV7-2, the J gene TRBJ2-7; TRBD2 matches 12 bases. CDR3 bases: TGTGCCAGCAACCTAGCGGGAGGGAACTACGAGCAGTACTTC. It translates to CASNLAGGNYEQYF. The full variable domain, its missing parts supplied by reference TRBV7-2 and TRBJ2-7, is GAGVSQSPSNKVTEKGKDVELRCDPISGHTALYWYRQSLGQGLEFLIYFQGNSAPDKSGLPSDRFSAERTGGSVSTLTIQRTQQEDSAVYLCASNLAGGNYEQYFGPGTRLTVT.